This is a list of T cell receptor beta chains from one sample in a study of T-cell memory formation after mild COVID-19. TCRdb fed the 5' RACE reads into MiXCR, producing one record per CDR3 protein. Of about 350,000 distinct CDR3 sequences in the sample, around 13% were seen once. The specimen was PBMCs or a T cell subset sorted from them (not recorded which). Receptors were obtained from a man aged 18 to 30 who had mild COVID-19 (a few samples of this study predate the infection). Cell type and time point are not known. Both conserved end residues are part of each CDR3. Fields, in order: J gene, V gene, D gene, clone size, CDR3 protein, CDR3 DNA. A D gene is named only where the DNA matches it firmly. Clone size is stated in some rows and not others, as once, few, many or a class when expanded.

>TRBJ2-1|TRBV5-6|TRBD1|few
CASSLWHRGSPYEQFF
TGTGCCAGCAGCTTGTGGCACAGGGGGTCCCCTTATGAGCAGTTCTTC
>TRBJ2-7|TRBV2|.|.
CASTLPDTSYEQYF
TGTGCCAGCACCCTACCCGACACTTCCTACGAGCAGTACTTC
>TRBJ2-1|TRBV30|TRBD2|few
CAWSPGLANEQFF
TGTGCCTGGAGTCCCGGACTAGCTAATGAGCAGTTCTTC
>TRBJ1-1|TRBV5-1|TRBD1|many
CASSMEAGTGGLGSSEAFF
TGCGCCAGCAGCATGGAAGCCGGGACAGGGGGCCTTGGCTCATCTGAAGCTTTCTTT
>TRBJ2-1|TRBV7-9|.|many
CASSLLRRSNEQFF
TGTGCCAGCAGCTTACTCCGCCGCAGCAATGAGCAGTTCTTC
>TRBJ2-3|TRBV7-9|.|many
CASSSTGRGSTDTQYF
TGTGCCAGCAGCTCGACAGGGAGGGGGAGCACAGATACGCAGTATTTT
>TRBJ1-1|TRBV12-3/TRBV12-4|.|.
CASSPRTAEAFF
TGTGCCAGCAGCCCTAGGACGGCTGAAGCTTTCTTT
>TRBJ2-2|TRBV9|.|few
CASSNRRDGELFF
TGTGCCAGCAGCAATCGCCGTGACGGGGAGCTGTTTTTT
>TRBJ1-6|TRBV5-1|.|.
CASSLGTVDSPLHF
TGCGCCAGCAGCTTGGGAACAGTGGATTCACCCCTCCACTTT
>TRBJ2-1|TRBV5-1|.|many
CASSLSRSPSYNEQFF
TGCGCCAGCAGCTTGAGCCGCAGCCCTTCCTACAATGAGCAGTTCTTC
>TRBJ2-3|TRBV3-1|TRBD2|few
CASSQGRGGGSTDTQYF
TGTGCCAGCAGCCAAGGACGCGGGGGGGGAAGCACAGATACGCAGTATTTT
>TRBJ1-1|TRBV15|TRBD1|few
CATSRDGRGDTEAFF
TGTGCCACCAGCAGAGATGGCAGGGGGGACACTGAAGCTTTCTTT
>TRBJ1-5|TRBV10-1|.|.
CASSLGGNGQPQHF
TGCGCCAGCAGCCTGGGGGGCAATGGACAGCCCCAGCATTTT
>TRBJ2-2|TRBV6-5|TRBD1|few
CASSRGDRAGTGELFF
TGTGCCAGCAGCCGGGGCGACAGGGCAGGCACCGGGGAGCTGTTTTTT
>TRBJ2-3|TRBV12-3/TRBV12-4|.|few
CAVHGGPGTDTQYF
TGTGCCGTCCACGGGGGCCCCGGGACAGATACGCAGTATTTT
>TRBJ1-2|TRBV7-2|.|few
CASSFRDAYYGYTF
TGTGCCAGCAGCTTCAGGGATGCGTACTATGGCTACACCTTC
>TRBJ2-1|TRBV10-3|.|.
CAISPSSRMASYNEQFF
TGTGCCATCAGCCCCTCATCGAGGATGGCGAGCTACAATGAGCAGTTCTTC
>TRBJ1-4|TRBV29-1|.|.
CSVEDYDRGAKLFF
TGCAGCGTTGAAGATTACGACCGGGGGGCAAAACTGTTTTTT
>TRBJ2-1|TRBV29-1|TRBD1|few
CSGTGGAKGQFF
TGCAGCGGGACAGGGGGAGCGAAAGGTCAGTTCTTC
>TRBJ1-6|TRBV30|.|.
CAWGWRAGNSPLHF
TGTGCCTGGGGCTGGCGGGCCGGCAATTCACCCCTCCACTTT
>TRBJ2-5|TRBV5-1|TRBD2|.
CASMAGGQETQYF
TGCGCCAGCATGGCGGGGGGACAAGAGACCCAGTACTTC
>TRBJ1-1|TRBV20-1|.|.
CSASEGGANTEAFF
TGCAGTGCTAGCGAGGGAGGGGCTAACACTGAAGCTTTCTTT
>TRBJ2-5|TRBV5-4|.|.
CASSLRTRANQETQYF
TGTGCCAGCAGCCTGAGAACGAGGGCGAACCAAGAGACCCAGTACTTC
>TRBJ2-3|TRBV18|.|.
CASSPRHLGGAPSTDTQYF
TGTGCCAGCTCACCACGGCATCTTGGGGGGGCACCAAGCACAGATACGCAGTATTTT
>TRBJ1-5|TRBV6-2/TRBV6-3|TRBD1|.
CASSYTSLGRGEIQPQHF
TGTGCCAGCAGTTACACCTCGTTGGGCAGGGGGGAGATTCAGCCCCAGCATTTT
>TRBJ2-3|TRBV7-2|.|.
CASSSGTAGSGAQYF
TGTGCCAGCAGCTCAGGAACGGCGGGTTCAGGGGCGCAGTATTTT
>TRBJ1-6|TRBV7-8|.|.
CASSPGSNSPLHF
TGTGCCAGCAGCCCGGGGAGTAATTCACCCCTCCACTTT
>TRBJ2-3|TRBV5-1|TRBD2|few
CASWTSGVRDTQYF
TGCGCCAGCTGGACTAGCGGGGTAAGAGATACGCAGTATTTT
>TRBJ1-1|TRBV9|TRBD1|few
CASSQDRGLLRTEAFF
TGTGCCAGCAGTCAGGACAGGGGTCTTTTGAGGACTGAAGCTTTCTTT
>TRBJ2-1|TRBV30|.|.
CAWSRGVSYNEQFF
TGTGCCTGGAGTAGGGGGGTCTCCTACAATGAGCAGTTCTTC
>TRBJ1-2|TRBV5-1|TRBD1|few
CASSSGQGADGYTF
TGCGCCAGCAGCTCGGGACAGGGGGCAGACGGCTACACCTTC
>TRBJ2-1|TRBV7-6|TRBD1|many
CASSLAFRTGTGKRDEQFF
TGTGCCAGCAGCTTGGCGTTTAGGACCGGGACAGGGAAGCGGGATGAGCAGTTCTTC
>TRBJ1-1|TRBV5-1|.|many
CASTDSPGTEAFF
TGCGCCAGCACAGACTCACCGGGAACTGAAGCTTTCTTT
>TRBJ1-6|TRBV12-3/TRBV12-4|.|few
CASSFGTGMDNSPLHF
TGTGCCAGCAGTTTTGGCACAGGGATGGATAATTCACCCCTCCACTTT
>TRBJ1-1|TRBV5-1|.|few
CASSAGGGLNTEAFF
TGCGCCAGCAGCGCTGGAGGAGGGTTGAACACTGAAGCTTTCTTT
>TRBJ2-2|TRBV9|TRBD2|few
CASSVEAGGNYANTGELFF
TGTGCCAGCAGCGTAGAAGCGGGGGGGAACTACGCGAACACCGGGGAGCTGTTTTTT
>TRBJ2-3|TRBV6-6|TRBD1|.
CASSYEGASTDTQYF
TGTGCCAGCAGTTACGAGGGGGCCTCCACAGATACGCAGTATTTT
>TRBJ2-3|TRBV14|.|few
CASSQDTAGTQYF
TGTGCCAGCAGCCAAGATACCGCCGGAACGCAGTATTTT
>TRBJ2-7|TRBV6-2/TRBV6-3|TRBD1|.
CASSDAPGTGVEQYF
TGTGCCAGCAGTGACGCCCCCGGGACAGGGGTCGAGCAGTACTTC
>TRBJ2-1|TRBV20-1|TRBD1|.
CSAKTRDSWNEQFF
TGCAGTGCTAAGACCCGGGACAGTTGGAATGAGCAGTTCTTC
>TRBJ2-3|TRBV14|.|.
CASSQTRDITDTQYF
TGTGCCAGCAGCCAAACCCGGGACATCACAGATACGCAGTATTTT
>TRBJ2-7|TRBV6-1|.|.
CASSEGRGAQYF
TGTGCCAGCAGTGAAGGTCGCGGAGCGCAGTACTTC
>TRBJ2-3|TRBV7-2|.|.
CASSPSSDTQYF
TGTGCCAGCAGCCCCTCTTCAGATACGCAGTATTTT
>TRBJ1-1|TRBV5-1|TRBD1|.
CASSDGTGLMNTEAFF
TGCGCCAGCAGCGACGGGACAGGTCTCATGAACACTGAAGCTTTCTTT
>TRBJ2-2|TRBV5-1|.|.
CASRDSLTGELFF
TGCGCCAGCAGGGACAGTCTAACCGGGGAGCTGTTTTTT
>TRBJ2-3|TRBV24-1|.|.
CATSSGPTQYF
TGTGCCACCAGTTCCGGTCCTACGCAGTATTTT
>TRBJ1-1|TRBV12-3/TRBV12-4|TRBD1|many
CASSFQGAGTEAFF
TGTGCCAGCAGTTTCCAGGGGGCAGGCACTGAAGCTTTCTTT
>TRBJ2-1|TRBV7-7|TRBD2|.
CASSPGGWYNEQFF
TGTGCCAGCAGCCCCGGGGGGTGGTACAATGAGCAGTTCTTC
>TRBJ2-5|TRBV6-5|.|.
CASSPDSRETQYF
TGTGCCAGCAGCCCCGACTCTAGAGAGACCCAGTACTTC
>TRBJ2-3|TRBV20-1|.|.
CSARDPRGFTDTQYF
TGCAGTGCTAGAGATCCTCGGGGGTTTACAGATACGCAGTATTTT
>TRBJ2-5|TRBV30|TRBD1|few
CAWDGQGQETQYF
TGTGCCTGGGATGGACAGGGGCAAGAGACCCAGTACTTC
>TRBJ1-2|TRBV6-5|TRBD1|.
CASSYSIQGALSTYGYTF
TGTGCCAGCAGTTACTCGATCCAGGGGGCCTTGTCGACTTATGGCTACACCTTC
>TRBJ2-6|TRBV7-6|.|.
CASSLGTTTSGANVLTF
TGTGCCAGCAGCTTAGGGACGACTACTTCTGGGGCCAACGTCCTGACTTTC
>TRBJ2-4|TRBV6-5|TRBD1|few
CASSYDVGDRLAKNIQYF
TGTGCCAGCAGTTATGACGTGGGGGACAGGCTAGCCAAAAACATTCAGTACTTC
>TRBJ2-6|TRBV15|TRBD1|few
CATATGGRGANVLTF
TGTGCCACCGCGACAGGGGGCCGTGGGGCCAACGTCCTGACTTTC
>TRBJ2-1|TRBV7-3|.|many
CASSSTAGFDEQFF
TGTGCCAGCAGCTCGACGGCGGGTTTTGATGAGCAGTTCTTC